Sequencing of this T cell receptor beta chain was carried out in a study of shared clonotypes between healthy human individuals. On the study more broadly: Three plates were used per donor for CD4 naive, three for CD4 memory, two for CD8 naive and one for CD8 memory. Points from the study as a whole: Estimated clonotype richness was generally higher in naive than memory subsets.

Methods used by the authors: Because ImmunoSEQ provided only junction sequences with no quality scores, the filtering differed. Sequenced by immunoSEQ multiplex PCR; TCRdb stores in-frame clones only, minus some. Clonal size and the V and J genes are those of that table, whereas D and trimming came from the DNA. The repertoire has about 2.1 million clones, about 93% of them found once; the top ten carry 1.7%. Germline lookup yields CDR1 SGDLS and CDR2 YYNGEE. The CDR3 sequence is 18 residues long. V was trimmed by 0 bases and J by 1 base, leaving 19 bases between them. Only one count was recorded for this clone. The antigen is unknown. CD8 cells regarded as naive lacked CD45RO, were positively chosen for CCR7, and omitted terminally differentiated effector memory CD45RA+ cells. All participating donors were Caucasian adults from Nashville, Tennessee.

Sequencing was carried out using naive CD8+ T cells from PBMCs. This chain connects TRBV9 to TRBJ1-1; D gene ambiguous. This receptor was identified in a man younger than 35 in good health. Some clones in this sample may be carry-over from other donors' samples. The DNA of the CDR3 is TGTGCCAGCAGCGTAGGAGGGTCCGTCCGGGGTTCGAACACTGAAGCTTTCTTT. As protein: CASSVGGSVRGSNTEAFF.